This TCR beta chain was obtained from a study of CD8+CD57+ T cells in acquired aplastic anemia. Whole-study context: The study obtained an average of around 2.9 ug of DNA from sorted CD4+ and CD8+ cells.

Genomic DNA templated the TCR beta VDJ and CDR3 profiling. One entry per CDR3 protein, called by TCRdb with MiXCR from the reads. The sample contains under 350,000 distinct CDR3 sequences, under 65% of which appear only once. By flow cytometry, patients selected for sequencing had shown an expansion of CD8+CD57+ cells. Patients, without exception, had severe acquired aplastic anemia. This clonotype has only a few counts. Antigen specificity is unknown. Notes on the study in general: Patients did not significantly differ from controls in CD8+ Simpson's diversity. Comparison of patients with controls identified almost 30 shared CD8+ CDR3 sequences.

The sequencing sample was made of sorted CD4+, CD8+, or CD8+CD57+ T cells (not recorded which) from PBMCs. The clonotype originates from a human donor with aplastic anemia.

The CDR3: CATSDPGLAGQETQYF. The CDR3 DNA sequence: TGTGCCACCAGTGATCCGGGACTAGCGGGACAAGAGACCCAGTACTTC. The chain employs TRBV24-1 and TRBJ2-5; TRBD2 agrees at 13 bases. CDR1 and CDR2 (germline): KGHDR, SFDVKD. The CDR3 is 16 amino acids. Germline trimming cut 3 bases from V and 2 bases from J; bases unmatched to any gene: 2.